This is a list of T cell receptor beta chains from one sample in a study of blood T cell repertoires in COVID-19. The data were produced by immunoSEQ multiplex PCR, yet TCRdb's version contains in-frame clones alone and is incomplete. The data show about 130,000 clones, about 89% seen once. Sequences were obtained from peripheral blood. The receptor source for this set is a woman between 65 and 79 years old with COVID-19, enrolled during active disease. Both conserved end residues are part of each CDR3. A D gene is named only where the DNA matches it firmly. Clone size appears in some rows only: once, few, many, or a class for an expanded clone.

J: TRBJ2-5
size: -
V: TRBV3-1/TRBV3-2
D: TRBD2
CDR3: CASSQGTSGGIRETQYF
DNA: TGTGCCAGCAGCCAAGGGACTAGCGGGGGCATAAGGGAGACCCAGTACTTC

J: TRBJ1-2
size: once
V: TRBV6-5
D: -
CDR3: CASSYEGNYGYTF
DNA: TGTGCCAGCAGTTACGAGGGTAACTATGGCTACACCTTC

J: TRBJ1-1
size: few
V: TRBV10-3
D: -
CDR3: CAISESRGYTEAFF
DNA: TGTGCCATCAGTGAGTCTCGGGGGTACACTGAAGCTTTCTTT

J: TRBJ1-2
size: few
V: TRBV6-5
D: -
CDR3: CASSYLSPGEGYGYTF
DNA: TGTGCCAGCAGTTACCTATCTCCAGGCGAGGGTTATGGCTACACCTTC

J: TRBJ1-6
size: -
V: TRBV7-6
D: -
CDR3: CASSLDRVSPLHF
DNA: TGTGCCAGCAGCTTAGACAGGGTCTCACCCCTCCACTTT

J: TRBJ2-1
size: -
V: TRBV7-9
D: TRBD1
CDR3: CASSLTGTGGNEQFF
DNA: TGTGCCAGCAGCCTCACCGGGACAGGGGGCAATGAGCAGTTCTTC

J: TRBJ1-3
size: few
V: TRBV7-9
D: -
CDR3: CASSLNSLNTIYF
DNA: TGTGCCAGCAGCTTGAACAGCCTTAACACCATATATTTT

J: TRBJ2-1
size: once
V: TRBV7-2
D: -
CDR3: CASSRAANEQFF
DNA: TGTGCCAGCAGCCGTGCGGCCAATGAGCAGTTCTTC

J: TRBJ2-5
size: -
V: TRBV11-2
D: -
CDR3: CASSLWAPKHGETQYF
DNA: TGTGCCAGCAGCCTCTGGGCCCCAAAACATGGAGAGACCCAGTACTTC

J: TRBJ2-7
size: -
V: TRBV14
D: -
CDR3: CASMRRSSYEQYF
DNA: TGTGCCAGCATGCGGAGAAGCTCCTACGAGCAGTACTTC

J: TRBJ2-1
size: -
V: TRBV5-6
D: TRBD1
CDR3: CASSLSRTGTDYNEQFF
DNA: TGTGCCAGCAGCTTGTCCCGGACAGGGACAGACTACAATGAGCAGTTCTTC

J: TRBJ2-7
size: -
V: TRBV27
D: -
CDR3: CASSSMDRTYEQYF
DNA: TGTGCCAGCAGTTCGATGGACAGAACCTACGAGCAGTACTTC

J: TRBJ2-7
size: -
V: TRBV28
D: -
CDR3: CASTGQTSYEQYF
DNA: TGTGCCAGCACCGGACAGACCTCCTACGAGCAGTACTTC

J: TRBJ1-1
size: -
V: TRBV5-1
D: -
CDR3: CASSPTGTFMNTEAFF
DNA: TGCGCCAGCAGCCCGACCGGGACTTTTATGAACACTGAAGCTTTCTTT

J: TRBJ1-5
size: -
V: TRBV5-5
D: TRBD1
CDR3: CASSFDRGETQPQHF
DNA: TGTGCCAGCAGCTTCGACAGGGGAGAGACTCAGCCCCAGCATTTT

J: TRBJ1-4
size: -
V: TRBV6-5
D: TRBD1
CDR3: CASRDTGAINEKLFF
DNA: TGTGCCAGCAGAGATACAGGGGCGATTAATGAAAAACTGTTTTTT